A single sample gave rise to the 26 T cell receptor beta chains below, sequenced in a study of technical replicates of blood from a handful of donors. The method was immunoSEQ multiplex PCR; TCRdb's version includes in-frame clones alone and lacks a portion of them. The data show tens of thousands of clones, 75% to 95% seen once. Material for sequencing was T cells isolated from PBMCs. Every receptor here comes from a human donor in good health.

This chain uses TRBV5-1 with TRBJ2-5; 7 nucleotides line up with TRBD1. Germline CDR1 and CDR2: SGHRS and YFSETQ. With V trimmed by 0 bases and J by 5 bases, 7 bases remained unmatched. The length of the CDR3 is 15 residues. DNA of the CDR3: TGCGCCAGCAGCTTGGAGTTAGGGGGCGGCGAGACCCAGTACTTC. Translation: CASSLELGGGETQYF.

This clone was recorded once. This chain links TRBV4-1 with TRBJ2-4, with 7 bases that match TRBD2. CDR1 and CDR2 (germline): MGHRA, YSYEKL. CDR3 length equals 16 residues. The J segment lost 0 bases and the V segment lost 2 bases, leaving 4 bases of the junction unmatched. The CDR3 DNA reads as TGCGCCAGCAGCCAAAAGCGGGAATCAGCCAAAAACATTCAGTACTTC. It encodes CASSQKRESAKNIQYF.

The table lists this clone with a count of one. The rearrangement links TRBV7-2 to TRBJ2-1, with D perhaps TRBD2 (5 bases). The CDR3 spans 16 residues. Germline CDR1 SGHTA, CDR2 FQGNSA. Trimming cost V 1 base and J 10 bases, with 20 bases left between them. The CDR3 coding sequence is TGTGCCAGCAGCTTAGGGACTCCGGCTTTGACGGGCGAGCAGTTCTTC. This encodes CASSLGTPALTGEQFF.

This rearrangement joins TRBV4-2 to TRBJ2-5, with 9 bases aligning to TRBD1. Per the germline V gene, CDR1 is LGHNA and CDR2 is YNFKEQ. The ends lost 3 bases at V and 2 bases at J; junction bases unmatched: 7. This CDR3 region has 16 residues. The DNA of the CDR3 is TGTGCCAGCAGCCACGCCACCGGGACAGGGCAAGAGACCCAGTACTTC. Its protein is CASSHATGTGQETQYF.

The CDR3 bases are TGCAGCGTTGTGACAGGGTACGCAACGCAGTATTTT. Its protein product is CSVVTGYATQYF. The chain couples TRBV29-1 to TRBJ2-3; 7 positions agree with TRBD1. Trimming took 4 bases from V and 9 from J; bases not matched to a gene: 7. The CDR3 sequence is 12 residues long. CDR1 is SQVTM and CDR2 is ANQGSEA in the germline V gene.

The chain links TRBV19 to TRBJ1-2, with 8 positions matching TRBD1. Germline assignment: CDR1 LNHDA and CDR2 SQIVND (reference sequence). After removal of 2 bases from V and 4 bases from J, the junction contained 6 bases not matched to a gene. The CDR3 has 15 amino acids. CDR3 bases: TGTGCCAGTAGTATACAGCCAGGGGGCGCCTATGGCTACACCTTC. Translation gives CASSIQPGGAYGYTF.

V and J are TRBV6-1 and TRBJ1-2; possible D gene TRBD1, 6 bases. Germline CDR1 is MNHNS and CDR2 is SASEGT. The CDR3 covers 14 residues. Trimming shortened V by 7 bases and J by 6 bases, and 18 bases separated the two germline ends. Written as DNA, the CDR3 is TGTGCCAGCATCCTAAGGTGGTCAGGGGATGGCTACACCTTC. The encoded protein is CASILRWSGDGYTF.

V gene TRBV5-5 combines with J gene TRBJ1-1; D not resolved. The ends were cut back, 6 bases at V and 6 bases at J, with 15 bases in the middle. This CDR3 has 13 residues. Per the germline V gene, CDR1 is SGHKS and CDR2 is YYEKEE (reference sequence). The CDR3 protein is CASNQLRGSEAFF. The DNA of the CDR3 is TGTGCCAGCAACCAACTCCGGGGTTCTGAAGCTTTCTTT.

This clone was counted a single time. This chain connects TRBV5-4 to TRBJ2-1; 7 bases map to TRBD2. Germline CDR1 is SGHNT and CDR2 is YYREEE (reference sequence). V trimming: 0 bases; J trimming: 8 bases; junction bases outside the gene matches: 5. CDR3 length equals 14 residues. CDR3 region: CASSLGGEGDEQFF. The CDR3, as DNA: TGTGCCAGCAGCTTGGGAGGGGAGGGCGATGAGCAGTTCTTC.

As DNA, the CDR3 is TGTGCCAGCAGCGGCGGTGGGGGCGGCTGGAACATTCAGTACTTC. Its protein product is CASSGGGGGWNIQYF. This sequence joins TRBV7-9 and TRBJ2-4; D may be TRBD1 (6 bases). CDR1 is SEHNR, CDR2 FQNEAQ, per germline (reference sequence). The CDR3 extends over 15 amino acids. V dropped 5 bases and J dropped 7 bases, with 18 bases sitting between them.

The chain is built from TRBV2 and TRBJ2-1; 8 positions match TRBD2. V lost 6 bases and J lost 5; bases outside the gene matches: 21. CDR1 is SNHLY and CDR2 is FYNNEI in the germline V gene. This CDR3 is 19 amino acids long. In DNA, the CDR3 is TGTGCCAGCAGCCAACAGGGATTCTTAGCGGCGGGGGGTGACAATGAGCAGTTCTTC. This translates into CASSQQGFLAAGGDNEQFF.

The rearrangement joins TRBV7-9 to TRBJ2-1; TRBD2 might be the D (7 bases). Trimming cost V 5 bases and J 7 bases, with 15 bases left between them. This CDR3 has 14 residues. Per germline, CDR1 SEHNR and CDR2 FQNEAQ (reference sequence). This CDR3 is CASSLGGRWNEQFF. In nucleotides, the CDR3 is TGTGCCAGCAGCCTCGGGGGGCGTTGGAATGAGCAGTTCTTC.

This rearrangement joins TRBV2 to TRBJ2-7; 9 bases align to TRBD1. Per germline, CDR1 SNHLY and CDR2 FYNNEI. This CDR3 region has 13 residues. Trimming cost V 8 bases and J 5 bases; bases outside gene matches: 7. Written as DNA, the CDR3 is TGTGCCAGCGAGGACAGGGGTAGGGACGAGCAGTACTTC. Translated, it gives CASEDRGRDEQYF.

The rearrangement uses TRBV18 and TRBJ2-1; 11 bases fit TRBD2. CDR1 and CDR2 from the germline V gene are KGHSH and LQKENI. V lost 6 bases, J lost 8 bases, and 9 bases stayed unmatched. This CDR3 is built from 15 residues. The CDR3 DNA is TGTGCCAGCTCCGCGCCGGGACTAGCGGTATATGAGCAGTTCTTC. It is translated as CASSAPGLAVYEQFF.

This chain uses TRBV9 with TRBJ2-3, with TRBD2 identical over 9 bases. CDR1 and CDR2 from the germline V gene are SGDLS and YYNGEE. The J segment lost 3 bases and the V segment lost 2 bases, leaving 13 bases of the junction unmatched. The CDR3 sequence is 18 residues long. CDR3 region: CASSVAEGREGRTDTQYF. CDR3 sequence (DNA): TGTGCCAGCAGCGTTGCCGAGGGGCGGGAGGGCCGAACAGATACGCAGTATTTT.

The gene calls are TRBV30 and TRBJ1-1; D ambiguous. V lost 6 bases and J 7 bases, leaving 18 bases between the germline ends. The CDR3 contains 13 residues. Germline CDR1 reads GTSNPN; CDR2 reads SVGIG (reference sequence). CDR3 in DNA: TGTGCCTGTGTCTTAATAACGGAGAATGAAGCTTTCTTT. Its protein is CACVLITENEAFF.

The V and J genes are TRBV27 and TRBJ2-7; D not certain. Trimming stripped 2 bases from V and 0 bases from J, with 20 bases between. Germline V gene data show CDR1 as MNHEY and CDR2 as SMNVEV (reference sequence). The CDR3 sequence is 18 residues long. The CDR3 loop is CASSLASTRLKSSYEQYF. The CDR3 DNA follows: TGTGCCAGCAGTTTAGCCTCGACTCGATTGAAGAGCTCCTACGAGCAGTACTTC.

This rearrangement joins TRBV5-1 to TRBJ1-1; no clear D gene. Germline CDR1 and CDR2: SGHRS and YFSETQ. V was clipped by 1 base and J by 3 bases, with 10 bases between them. The CDR3 spans 14 residues. The CDR3 sequence is CASSLSWGDTEAFF. The CDR3 region has the DNA TGCGCCAGCAGCTTGAGTTGGGGAGACACTGAAGCTTTCTTT.

The chain employs TRBV13 and TRBJ2-7; 7 nucleotides match TRBD1. The CDR3 spans 16 residues. Germline CDR1 reads PRHDT; CDR2 reads FYEKMQ (reference sequence). Trimming removed 6 bases from V and 1 base from J; junction bases left unmatched: 12. The CDR3 nucleotides are TGTGCCAGCAGTCCTTTTCCCCGGGACAGTTCCTACGAGCAGTACTTC. Translation: CASSPFPRDSSYEQYF.

This chain connects TRBV18 to TRBJ2-7, with D maybe TRBD1 (6 bases). From germline, CDR1 is KGHSH and CDR2 LQKENI. Trimming took off 3 bases at V and 6 bases at J, with 6 bases between the two ends. This CDR3 spans 11 amino acids. Here the CDR3 DNA reads TGTGCCAGCTCACCGGGGGCCGAGCAGTACTTC. This sequence encodes CASSPGAEQYF.

CDR3 residues: CASSEGAGGETQYF. In DNA, the CDR3 is TGTGCCAGCAGTGAAGGTGCGGGGGGGGAGACCCAGTACTTC. The genes are TRBV2 and TRBJ2-5; 9 bases match TRBD2. CDR1 is SNHLY and CDR2 is FYNNEI in the germline V gene. Trimming cost V 1 base and J 5 bases; bases outside gene matches: 2. This CDR3 has 14 residues.

The V and J genes are TRBV7-6 and TRBJ2-5; 11 nucleotides align to TRBD2. This CDR3 has 20 residues. J gave up 2 bases and V 0 bases, and 14 bases lay outside the gene matches. Germline CDR1 SGHVS, CDR2 FNYEAQ. The CDR3 region has the DNA TGTGCCAGCAGCTTAGCGGTGGAGGGGGAACTAGCGGGAGAGCAAGAGACCCAGTACTTC. This encodes CASSLAVEGELAGEQETQYF. Full variable domain (missing parts from reference TRBV7-6 and TRBJ2-5): GAGVSQSPRYKVTKRGQDVALRCDPISGHVSLYWYRQALGQGPEFLTYFNYEAQQDKSGLPNDRFSAERPEGSISTLTIQRTEQRDSAMYRCASSLAVEGELAGEQETQYFGPGTRLLVL.

The gene calls are TRBV28 and TRBJ1-4, with 9 bases matching TRBD1. In germline, CDR1 is MDHEN, CDR2 SYDVKM. Unmatched junction bases numbered 9, after V lost 3 bases and J lost 7 bases. The CDR3 spans 16 residues. CDR3 sequence reads: CASSFPPGQGFEKLFF. The CDR3 DNA is TGTGCCAGCAGTTTCCCTCCGGGACAGGGATTTGAAAAACTGTTTTTT.

The V and J genes are TRBV6-4 and TRBJ2-3, with 11 bases lining up with TRBD1. Losses at the gene ends were 6 bases for V and 5 bases for J; bases not matched to a gene: 4. The CDR3 extends over 14 amino acids. Germline V gives CDR1 MRHNA, CDR2 SNTAGT. This CDR3 is CASSPGQGGDTQYF. In nucleotides, the CDR3 is TGTGCCAGCAGCCCGGGACAGGGGGGAGATACGCAGTATTTT.

V gene TRBV4-2 combines with J gene TRBJ1-4; unclear D gene. The CDR3 runs 16 residues. Trimming stripped 2 bases from V and 3 bases from J, with 13 bases between. Germline V gives CDR1 LGHNA, CDR2 YNFKEQ. The DNA of the CDR3 is TGTGCCAGCAGCCAACTCCCGGTTCCTTCTAATGAAAAACTGTTTTTT. Its translation is CASSQLPVPSNEKLFF.

The chain uses TRBV6-5 and TRBJ2-7; D gene unclear. Trimming shortened V by 3 bases and J by 8 bases, and 17 bases separated the two germline ends. This CDR3 has 14 residues. From germline, CDR1 is MNHEY and CDR2 SVGAGI. The CDR3 sequence: CASSYGRLTSKQYF. The CDR3 nucleotides are TGTGCCAGCAGTTATGGCAGGCTAACATCGAAGCAGTACTTC.